Described below is a single TCR beta chain sequence and its context. Extracted RNA from PBMCs served as the source of the TCR library. These data belong to a study of regulatory T cells in long-lasting Graves disease. J was trimmed by 3 bases and V by 4 bases; bases with no gene match: 3. The CDR3 extends over 15 amino acids. CDR1 is LNHDA and CDR2 is SQIVND in the germline V gene (reference sequence). TCRdb re-analysed the reads in MiXCR, keeping a single row per CDR3 protein. The sample contains approximately 600 distinct CDR3 sequences, approximately 80% of which appear only once. This material consisted of peripheral blood mononuclear cells (PBMCs), taken with antithyroid drug treatment, in newly diagnosed or persistent Graves disease (not recorded which). The origin of this receptor is a female donor with Graves disease. J is TRBJ2-2 and V is TRBV19; 9 positions agree with TRBD1. In DNA, the CDR3 is TGTGCCAGTAGTAGATGGACAGGGGACACCGGGGAGCTGTTTTTT. Residues: CASSRWTGDTGELFF.